This T cell receptor (beta chain) was obtained from a study of OX40 agonist ivuxolimab in advanced cancers. About the research overall: Treatment received earlier with anti-PD-1, anti-PD-L1 or anti-CTLA-4 agents was allowed, and around 36% had some.

TCRdb's table, derived via immunoSEQ multiplex PCR, lists solely in-frame clones and lacks some. The sample lists 53,000 or so clones, 75% to 90% seen once, with roughly 13% in the top ten. Whole-study results and caveats: In the 0.1-3.0 mg/kg groups, partial responders showed among the lowest expansion. Certain nonresponders additionally had low normalized T-cell clonal expansion. The CD4+ and CD8+ T cells in the blood had expanded clonally by week 6 at 0.1 to 3.0 mg/kg.

CDR1 KGHSH and CDR2 LQKENI come from the germline V gene. The CDR3 has 14 residues. Trimming removed 6 bases from V and 3 bases from J; junction bases left unmatched: 7. This clone was detected once. Its antigen is still unknown. This sequence originates from an adult with an advanced solid tumor such as melanoma, head and neck, liver or kidney cancer. The chain combines TRBV18 with TRBJ1-1; TRBD1 agrees at 7 bases. The specimen comprised CD4+ or CD8+ T cells sorted from blood, sampled in a trial of the OX40 agonist ivuxolimab. The CDR3 bases are TGTGCCAGCTCCCAAGGACAGGAATACACTGAAGCTTTCTTT. Translated, it gives CASSQGQEYTEAFF.